This is a list of T cell receptor beta chains from one sample in a study of cytomegalovirus exposure and HLA in healthy donors. Libraries were prepared by immunoSEQ multiplex PCR; TCRdb keeps only in-frame clonotypes and omits some of them. Its listing shows about 150,000 clones. Sequenced input: PBMCs. All receptors come from a woman aged 50 to 65 in good health and CMV-seronegative. Both conserved end residues are part of each CDR3. D genes are given only for firm matches.

v_call: TRBV4-3; j_call: TRBJ1-1; d_call: TRBD1; cdr3_nt: TGCGCCAGCAGCCCCTCAATAGCTGGGACAGGGGGCCTTGACACTGAAGCTTTCTTT; cdr3_aa: CASSPSIAGTGGLDTEAFF
v_call: TRBV11-2; j_call: TRBJ2-3; d_call: -; cdr3_nt: TGTGCCAGCAGCTTAGATCGCGTCGGCACAGATACGCAGTATTTT; cdr3_aa: CASSLDRVGTDTQYF
v_call: TRBV2; j_call: TRBJ1-1; d_call: TRBD1; cdr3_nt: TGTGCCAGCACCGGGACAGGGCGCGCTTTCTTT; cdr3_aa: CASTGTGRAFF
v_call: TRBV30; j_call: TRBJ2-1; d_call: TRBD1; cdr3_nt: TGTGCCTGGCGTGGACAGGCAGGCAATGAGCAGTTCTTC; cdr3_aa: CAWRGQAGNEQFF
v_call: TRBV7-6; j_call: TRBJ1-1; d_call: -; cdr3_nt: TGTGCCAGCAGCTACGGACAGTTCGTCGGAGCTTTCTTT; cdr3_aa: CASSYGQFVGAFF
v_call: TRBV6-1; j_call: TRBJ2-7; d_call: -; cdr3_nt: TGTGCCAGCAGTGAAGCGCTTCGAGACATCTACGAGCAGTACTTC; cdr3_aa: CASSEALRDIYEQYF
v_call: TRBV15; j_call: TRBJ2-5; d_call: -; cdr3_nt: TGTGCCACCAGCAGAGCTCTACAAGAGACCCAGTACTTC; cdr3_aa: CATSRALQETQYF
v_call: TRBV6-5; j_call: TRBJ1-4; d_call: -; cdr3_nt: TGTGCCAGCAGTTACTCACAGGAGAGGGAAAAACTGTTTTTT; cdr3_aa: CASSYSQEREKLFF
v_call: TRBV5-8; j_call: TRBJ1-3; d_call: TRBD1; cdr3_nt: TGTGCCAGCGGAGATCAGGGGGCAGGAAACACCATATATTTT; cdr3_aa: CASGDQGAGNTIYF
v_call: TRBV5-4; j_call: TRBJ1-2; d_call: TRBD1; cdr3_nt: TGTGCCAGCAGCTCACGGACAGGGAGAAACTATGGCTACACCTTC; cdr3_aa: CASSSRTGRNYGYTF
v_call: TRBV7-3; j_call: TRBJ2-2; d_call: -; cdr3_nt: TGTGCCAGCGCTAGGGAGGGGGGAGGCACCGGGGAGCTGTTTTTT; cdr3_aa: CASAREGGGTGELFF
v_call: TRBV2; j_call: TRBJ2-5; d_call: TRBD1; cdr3_nt: TGTGCCAGCAGTGAAGACAGGGGACGTCAAGAGACCCAGTACTTC; cdr3_aa: CASSEDRGRQETQYF
v_call: TRBV7-8; j_call: TRBJ1-2; d_call: -; cdr3_nt: TGTGCCAGCAGCCTAGAGCCCCGACTCGGGAATGGCTACACCTTC; cdr3_aa: CASSLEPRLGNGYTF
v_call: TRBV5-4; j_call: TRBJ1-3; d_call: -; cdr3_nt: TGTGCCAGCAGTCATCGATCGGACACCATATATTTT; cdr3_aa: CASSHRSDTIYF